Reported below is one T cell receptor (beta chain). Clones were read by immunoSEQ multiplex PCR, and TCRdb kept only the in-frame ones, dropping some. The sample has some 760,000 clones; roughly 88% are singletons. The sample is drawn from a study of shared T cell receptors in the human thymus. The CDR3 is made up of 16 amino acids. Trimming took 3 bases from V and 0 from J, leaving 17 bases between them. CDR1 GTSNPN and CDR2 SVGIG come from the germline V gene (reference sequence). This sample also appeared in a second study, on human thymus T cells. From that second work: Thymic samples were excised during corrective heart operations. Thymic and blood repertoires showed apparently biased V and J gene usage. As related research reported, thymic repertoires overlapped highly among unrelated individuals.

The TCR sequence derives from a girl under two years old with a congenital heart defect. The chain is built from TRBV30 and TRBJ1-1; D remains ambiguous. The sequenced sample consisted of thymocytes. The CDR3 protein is CAWSPPTSDLNTEAFF. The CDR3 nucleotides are TGTGCCTGGAGCCCCCCGACGAGCGACCTGAACACTGAAGCTTTCTTT.